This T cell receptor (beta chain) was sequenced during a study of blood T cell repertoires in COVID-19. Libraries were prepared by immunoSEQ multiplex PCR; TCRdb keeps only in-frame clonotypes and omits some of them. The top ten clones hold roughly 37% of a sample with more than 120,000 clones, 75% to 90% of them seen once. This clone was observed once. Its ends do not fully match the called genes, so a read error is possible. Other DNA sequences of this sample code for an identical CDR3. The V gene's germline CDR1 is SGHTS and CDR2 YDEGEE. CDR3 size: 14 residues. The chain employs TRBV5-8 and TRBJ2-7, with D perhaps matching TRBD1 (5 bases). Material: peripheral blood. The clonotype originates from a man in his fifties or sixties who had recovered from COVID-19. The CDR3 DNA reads TGTGCTAGCAGCTTAGGACAAACGAACTACGAGCAGTACTTC. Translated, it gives CASSLGQTNYEQYF.